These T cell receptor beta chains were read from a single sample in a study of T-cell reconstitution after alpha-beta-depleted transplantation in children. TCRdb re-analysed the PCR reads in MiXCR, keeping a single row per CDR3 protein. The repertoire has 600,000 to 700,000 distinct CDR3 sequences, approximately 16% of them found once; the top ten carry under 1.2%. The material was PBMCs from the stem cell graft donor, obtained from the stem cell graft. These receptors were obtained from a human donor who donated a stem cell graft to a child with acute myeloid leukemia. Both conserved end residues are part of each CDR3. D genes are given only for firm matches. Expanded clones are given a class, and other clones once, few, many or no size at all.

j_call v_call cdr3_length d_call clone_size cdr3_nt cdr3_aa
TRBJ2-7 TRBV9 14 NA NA TGTGCCAGCAGCGTAGCCCCGAGCTCCTACGAGCAGTACTTC CASSVAPSSYEQYF
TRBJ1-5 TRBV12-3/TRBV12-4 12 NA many TGTGCCAGCAGTGCCGACAATCAGCCCCAGCATTTT CASSADNQPQHF
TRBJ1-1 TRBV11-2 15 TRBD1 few TGTGCCAGCAGCCCCCAGGGGGCGCTCGGTACTGAAGCTTTCTTT CASSPQGALGTEAFF
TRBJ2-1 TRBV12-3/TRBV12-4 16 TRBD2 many TGTGCCAGCAGTCCTCCTACTAGCGGGGGTCCCAATGAGCAGTTCTTC CASSPPTSGGPNEQFF
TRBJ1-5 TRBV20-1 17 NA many TGCAGTGCACAAGACAGGTTGGGCATTTATAGCAATCAGCCCCAGCATTTT CSAQDRLGIYSNQPQHF
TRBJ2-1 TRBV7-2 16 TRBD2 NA TGTGCCAGCAGCAGGTCTAGCGGGGGCTCCTACAATGAGCAGTTCTTC CASSRSSGGSYNEQFF
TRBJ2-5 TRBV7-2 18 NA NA TGTGCCAGCAGCTTAGCTGCTTCGGGTTTTAGGGGCCAGCAGACCCAGTACTTC CASSLAASGFRGQQTQYF
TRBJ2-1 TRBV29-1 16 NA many TGCAGCGTTGAAGATAAGGGACCGCGGTCCTACAATGAGCAGTTCTTC CSVEDKGPRSYNEQFF
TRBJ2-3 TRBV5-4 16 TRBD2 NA TGTGCCAGCAGCTTGCGACTAGCGGGGGCCACAGATACGCAGTATTTT CASSLRLAGATDTQYF
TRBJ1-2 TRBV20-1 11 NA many TGCAGTGCTAGAGACGGACAAGGCTACACCTTC CSARDGQGYTF
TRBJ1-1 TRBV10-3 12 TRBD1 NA TGTGCCATCAGAGGAGACAGGGACGAAGCTTTCTTT CAIRGDRDEAFF
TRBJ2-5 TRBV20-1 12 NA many TGCAGTGCTTCCGAAGAATTGGAGACCCAGTACTTC CSASEELETQYF
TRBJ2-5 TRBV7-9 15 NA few TGTGCCAGCAGCTTAGCGTCGGCAGCAAAAGAGACCCAGTACTTC CASSLASAAKETQYF
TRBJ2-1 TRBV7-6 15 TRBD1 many TGTGCCAGCAGCTTATATGGGGACAGGGGAGGGGAGCAGTTCTTC CASSLYGDRGGEQFF
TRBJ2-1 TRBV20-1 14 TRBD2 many TGCAGTGAAATCCCTAGCGGGGGGGCCGGTGAGCAGTTCTTC CSEIPSGGAGEQFF
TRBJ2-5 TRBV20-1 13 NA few TGCAGTGCCCGACGGGGGGCGGGAGAGACCCAGTACTTC CSARRGAGETQYF
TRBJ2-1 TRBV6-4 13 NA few TGTGCCAGCAGTGATGAGTTTTACAATGAGCAGTTCTTC CASSDEFYNEQFF
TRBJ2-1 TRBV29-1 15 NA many TGCAGCGTTGAAGGGAGGGGACCCGCTACCAATGAGCAGTTCTTC CSVEGRGPATNEQFF